The clone carrying this TCR beta chain was observed a single time. As originally analysed: The authors estimated nucleated cell counts from reference gene primer amplification. Produced via immunoSEQ multiplex PCR; TCRdb's table is partial and in-frame only. Clonal size and the V and J genes are those of that table, whereas D and trimming came from the DNA. Of 250,000 to 300,000 clones listed, roughly 87% are singletons. The source of the sample is a study of blood T cell repertoires in COVID-19. Looking at the study overall: The United States, Italy and Spain were the sources of the acute and convalescent COVID-19 samples. PBMCs, B-cell-depleted T cells, or T cells provided the cDNA or gDNA that made up the material.

From germline, CDR1 is SGHTA and CDR2 FQGNSA. The CDR3 has 13 residues. Trimming cost V 3 bases and J 3 bases, with 6 bases left between them. The TCR originated in a woman aged 50 to 60 who had recovered from COVID-19. V is TRBV7-2 and J is TRBJ2-1; D may be TRBD2 (5 bases). Sequenced input: peripheral blood. The CDR3 region has the DNA TGTGCCAGCAGCTTTACTAGCTACAATGAGCAGTTCTTC. This codes for CASSFTSYNEQFF.